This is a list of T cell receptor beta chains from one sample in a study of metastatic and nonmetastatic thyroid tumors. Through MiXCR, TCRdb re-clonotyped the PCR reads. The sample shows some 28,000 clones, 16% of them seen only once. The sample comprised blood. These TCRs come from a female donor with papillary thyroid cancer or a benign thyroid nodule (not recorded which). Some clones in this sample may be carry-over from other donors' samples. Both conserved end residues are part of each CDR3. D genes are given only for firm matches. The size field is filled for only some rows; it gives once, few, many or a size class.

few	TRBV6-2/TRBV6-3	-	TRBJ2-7	TGTGCCAGCAGTTACTCGTTGTCTAACGAAGGCTACGAGCAGTACTTC	CASSYSLSNEGYEQYF
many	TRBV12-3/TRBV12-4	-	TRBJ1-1	TGTGCCAGCAACGCCGCCGGAGGAATTGGCACTGAAGCTTTCTTT	CASNAAGGIGTEAFF
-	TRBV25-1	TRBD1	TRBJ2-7	TGTGCCAGCAGTGAGGGGACAGGTAGCTACGAGCAGTACTTC	CASSEGTGSYEQYF
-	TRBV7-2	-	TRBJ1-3	TGTGCCAGCAGAACAGGGATAACTGGAAACACCATATATTTT	CASRTGITGNTIYF
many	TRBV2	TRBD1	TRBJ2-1	TGTGCCAGCACGAAGCCAGGGGGCGCTTACAATGAGCAGTTCTTC	CASTKPGGAYNEQFF
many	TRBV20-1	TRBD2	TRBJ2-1	TGCAGTGCTAGACCGGGACTAGCGGGAGGCAATGAGCAGTTCTTC	CSARPGLAGGNEQFF
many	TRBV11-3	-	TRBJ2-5	TGTGCCAGCAGCTTAGAGGCCGCCAAGGAGGAGACCCAGTACTTC	CASSLEAAKEETQYF
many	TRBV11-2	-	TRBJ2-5	TGTGCCAGCAGCTTAGGTTGGGTTGGAGAGGAGACCCAGTACTTC	CASSLGWVGEETQYF
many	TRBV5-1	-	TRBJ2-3	TGCGCCAGCAGCTTGGAACAGTTAGTCCGAGCCGATACGCAGTATTTT	CASSLEQLVRADTQYF
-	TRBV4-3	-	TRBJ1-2	TGCGCCAGCAGCCAAGATCCGGCAGGGATCATGTATGGCTACACCTTC	CASSQDPAGIMYGYTF
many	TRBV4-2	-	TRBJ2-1	TGTGCCAGCAGCCAAGAGGGGGCCCCAGGGGACCCCAATGAGCAGTTCTTC	CASSQEGAPGDPNEQFF
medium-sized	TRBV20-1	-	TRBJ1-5	TGCAGTGCTAGACGGGGGAGTAGCAATCAGCCCCAGCATTTT	CSARRGSSNQPQHF
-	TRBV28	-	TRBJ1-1	TGTGCCAGCAGTTTACCAGGGTTGGGTACTGAAGCTTTCTTT	CASSLPGLGTEAFF
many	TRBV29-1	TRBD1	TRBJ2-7	TGCAGCGTTGCGACAGGGGGCAGCTCCTACGAGCAGTACTTC	CSVATGGSSYEQYF
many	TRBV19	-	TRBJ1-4	TGTGCCAGTAGTTTCGACACGGCAACTAATGAAAAACTGTTTTTT	CASSFDTATNEKLFF
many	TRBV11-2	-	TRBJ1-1	TGTGCCAGCAGCTTGGGGGCGGGACGGACCACTGAAGCTTTCTTT	CASSLGAGRTTEAFF
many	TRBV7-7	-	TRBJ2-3	TGTGCTAGCAGCCCACTAACGGGAGTTCCAGATACGCAGTATTTT	CASSPLTGVPDTQYF
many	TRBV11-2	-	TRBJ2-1	TGTGCCAGCAGCTTAGATGGGATAGCGGAGCAGTTCTTC	CASSLDGIAEQFF
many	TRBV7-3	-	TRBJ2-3	TGTGCCAGCAGCTTAAGGCCGTCGACAGGCCCTAGCACAGATACGCAGTATTTT	CASSLRPSTGPSTDTQYF
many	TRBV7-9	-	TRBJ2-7	TGTGCCAGCAGCCTGGTCGCCCCAGGGGAGCAGTACTTC	CASSLVAPGEQYF
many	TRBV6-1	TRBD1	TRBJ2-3	TGTGCCAGCACCGAACCACAGGGGGTGGGCACAGATACGCAGTATTTT	CASTEPQGVGTDTQYF
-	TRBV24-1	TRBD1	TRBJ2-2	TGTGCCACCACGCCAGGGGGCTCCACCACCGGGGAGCTGTTTTTT	CATTPGGSTTGELFF
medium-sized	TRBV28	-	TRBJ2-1	TGTGCCAGCAGCCCAGGCCGGAAAAAACTTTACAATGAGCAGTTCTTC	CASSPGRKKLYNEQFF
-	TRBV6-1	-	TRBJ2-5	TGTGCCAGCAGTCCCGGGAGTTCAGGGCAAGAGACCCAGTACTTC	CASSPGSSGQETQYF
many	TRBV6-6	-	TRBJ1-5	TGTGCCAGCAGTTACCTCGGACAGATTAGCAATCAGCCCCAGCATTTT	CASSYLGQISNQPQHF
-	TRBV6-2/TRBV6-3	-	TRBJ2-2	TGTGCCAGCAGTTACTCCGGTGATCTGTTTTTT	CASSYSGDLFF
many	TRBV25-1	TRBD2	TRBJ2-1	TGTGCCAGCAGTGAAGGGCTAGCGGGGCACAATGAGCAGTTCTTC	CASSEGLAGHNEQFF
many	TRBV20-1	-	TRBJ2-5	TGCAGTGCTAGACCCTACTTTGAGGTAGGGGAAAACTTC	CSARPYFEVGENF
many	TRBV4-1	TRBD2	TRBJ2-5	TGCGCCAGCAGCCAAAGGACTAGCGGGAGTCAAGAGACCCAGTACTTC	CASSQRTSGSQETQYF
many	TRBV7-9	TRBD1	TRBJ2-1	TGTGCCAGCAGTAGACCGGTGGGACAGGGGAATGAGCAGTTCTTC	CASSRPVGQGNEQFF
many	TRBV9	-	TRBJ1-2	TGTGCCAGCAGCGTAGTAGATCGGGCAACAGCCTATGGCTACACCTTC	CASSVVDRATAYGYTF
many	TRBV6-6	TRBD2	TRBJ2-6	TGTGCCAGCGGCAAGGTCCCCGGACTAGCGCTAAACTCTGGGGCCAACGTCCTGACTTTC	CASGKVPGLALNSGANVLTF
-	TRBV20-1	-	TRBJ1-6	TGCAGTGTTCAAGGTGCGGGTCAAGGTTCACCCCTCCACTTT	CSVQGAGQGSPLHF
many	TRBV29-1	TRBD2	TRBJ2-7	TGCAGCGTTGGAAGGGACTACGGATCCGAGCAGTACTTC	CSVGRDYGSEQYF
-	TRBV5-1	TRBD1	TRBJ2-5	TGCGCCAGCAGCAGAGGGGGCCTGGAGAACCAGTACTTC	CASSRGGLENQYF
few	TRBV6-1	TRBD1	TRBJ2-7	TGTGCCAGCAGTGTAGGGCCGACAGGGGGCGACGAGCAGTACTTC	CASSVGPTGGDEQYF
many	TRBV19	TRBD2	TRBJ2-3	TGTGCCAGTAGGCTAGCGGGAGGCACAGATACGCAGTATTTT	CASRLAGGTDTQYF
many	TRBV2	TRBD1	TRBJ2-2	TGTGCCAGCAGTGTCCGGACAGGGCCCACCGGGGAGCTGTTTTTT	CASSVRTGPTGELFF
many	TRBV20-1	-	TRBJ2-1	TGCAGTGCTAGAGATCCCCGCGGTAGAGGGTTTAATGAGCAGTTCTTC	CSARDPRGRGFNEQFF
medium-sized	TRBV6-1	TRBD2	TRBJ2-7	TGTGCCAGCAGGAAGCGGGAGTACGGGGAGAGCTCCTACGAGCAGTACTTC	CASRKREYGESSYEQYF
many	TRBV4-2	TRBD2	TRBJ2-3	TGTGCCAGCAGCCGCCTACTAGCGGGAGCTGATACGCAGTATTTT	CASSRLLAGADTQYF
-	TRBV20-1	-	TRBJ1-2	TGCAGTGCTAGACAGCACGTTGGGGACTATGGCTTGACCTTC	CSARQHVGDYGLTF
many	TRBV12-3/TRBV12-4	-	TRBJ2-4	TGTGCCAGCAGTTTTTGGGGGGCTACCAAAAACATTCAGTACTTC	CASSFWGATKNIQYF
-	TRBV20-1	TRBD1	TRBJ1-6	TGCAGTGCTATTCCGGACAGGACGACATCACCCCTCCACTTT	CSAIPDRTTSPLHF
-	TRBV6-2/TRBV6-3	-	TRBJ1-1	TGTGCCAGCAGTTACCACCAGAACACTGAAGCTTTCTTT	CASSYHQNTEAFF
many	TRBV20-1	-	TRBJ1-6	TGCGGTGCTAGAGATCTGGGGGGTGGCCGTGGCAACTCCTATAATTCACCCCTCCACTTT	CGARDLGGGRGNSYNSPLHF
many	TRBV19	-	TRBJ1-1	TGTGCCACCACCGGGACGAGTTGGACACCCACTGAAGCTTTCTTT	CATTGTSWTPTEAFF
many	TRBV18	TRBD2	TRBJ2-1	TGTGCCAGCTCACTAGCGGGAGGGTACAATGAGCAGTTCTTC	CASSLAGGYNEQFF
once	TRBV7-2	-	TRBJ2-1	TGTGCCAGTAGCCTGGGTCCCCCCAATGAGCAGTTCTTC	CASSLGPPNEQFF
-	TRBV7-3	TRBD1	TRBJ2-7	TGTGCCAGCAGCTTAGGGGGACAGGGCCACGAGCAGTACTTC	CASSLGGQGHEQYF
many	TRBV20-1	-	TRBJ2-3	TGCAGTGCTAGAGTGTCTGCGGGATGGGGGGACGCAGATACGCAGTATTTT	CSARVSAGWGDADTQYF
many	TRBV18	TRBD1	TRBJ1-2	TGTGCCAGCTCACTTGGTGGGACAGGGGGCAACACCTTC	CASSLGGTGGNTF
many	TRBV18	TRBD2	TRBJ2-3	TGTGCCAGCTCACCAGGACTAGCGGGAGCGGGAGATACGCAGTATTTT	CASSPGLAGAGDTQYF
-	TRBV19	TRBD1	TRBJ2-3	TGTTCCATTAGGAACCGGGACAGATACACAGATACGCAGTATTTT	CSIRNRDRYTDTQYF
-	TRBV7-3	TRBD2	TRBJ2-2	TGTGGGAGCAGCCCCGAGGGACTAGCGGGAGCCGGGGAGCTGTTTTTT	CGSSPEGLAGAGELFF
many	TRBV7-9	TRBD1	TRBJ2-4	TGTGCCAGCAGCTCTTACAGGGGGCTTTACATTCAGTACTTC	CASSSYRGLYIQYF
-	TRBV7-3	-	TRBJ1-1	TGTGCCAGCAGTGCGACAGCTAACACTGAAGCTTTCTTT	CASSATANTEAFF
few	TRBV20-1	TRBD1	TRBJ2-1	TGCAGTGCTAGAGATACGACAGGGCTGGGAAGTGAGCAGTTCTTC	CSARDTTGLGSEQFF
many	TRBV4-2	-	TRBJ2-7	TGTGCCAGCAGCCCACTGGATTCGCAGGGCTACGAGCAGTACTTC	CASSPLDSQGYEQYF
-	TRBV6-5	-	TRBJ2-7	TGTGCCAGCAGTTACAAGGCAGGGTTGTACGAGCAGTACTTC	CASSYKAGLYEQYF